Reported below is one TCR beta chain. The antigen is not known. The CDR3 runs 15 residues. The V gene's germline CDR1 is MDHEN and CDR2 SYDVKM. V was trimmed by 8 bases and J by 6 bases, leaving 17 bases between them. The data originate from a study of OX40 agonist ivuxolimab in advanced cancers. Regarding the study as a whole: Clonal expansion was seen in CD4+ and CD8+ blood T cells by week 6 at 0.1 to 3.0 mg/kg.

Measured with immunoSEQ multiplex PCR; TCRdb has only the in-frame clones, and not every one. Of 70,000 or so clones in the sample, approximately 92% are singletons; the top ten hold roughly 1%. The chain combines TRBV28 with TRBJ1-6, with TRBD1 as a possible D gene (5 bases). This clonotype was sampled from an adult with an advanced solid tumor such as melanoma, head and neck, liver or kidney cancer. This specimen was CD4+ or CD8+ T cells sorted from blood, taken in a trial of the OX40 agonist ivuxolimab. The CDR3: CASSEVVGGNSPLHF. DNA of the CDR3: TGTGCCAGCTCTGAGGTGGTCGGGGGTAATTCACCCCTCCACTTT.